Sequencing of this T cell receptor (beta chain) was carried out in a study of tissue T cells after allogeneic stem cell transplantation. Overall study findings and caveats: Blood and spleen captured only part of the tissue TCR repertoire.

From germline, CDR1 is SNHLY and CDR2 FYNGKV (reference sequence). The CDR3 extends over 16 amino acids. After removal of 6 bases from V and 1 base from J, the junction contained 5 bases not matched to a gene. The time point was: mouse harvest day 7 after allogeneic transplant. Tail vein injection delivered 10^7 T-cell-depleted bone marrow cells and 10^6 splenic CD5+ T cells. B6 (H2b) cells into BALB/c (H2d) mice; tissues taken at day 7 or 14. Remarks on this clone: What it recognizes is unknown. Each gene name is a mouse one. The read terminates 1 residue before the CDR3 end, so the remaining end is supplied by the germline J gene.

Sequencing of TCRbeta CDR3 at survey depth gave sequences and template counts. Measured with immunoSEQ multiplex PCR; TCRdb has only the in-frame clones, and not every one. The sample shows over 6,000 clones, roughly 46% of them seen only once. V is TRBV3 and J is TRBJ2-3; 12 bases agree with TRBD2. What was sequenced was gut tissue. The TCR comes from a female BALB/c mouse given C57BL/6 T cells with graft-versus-host disease after an allogeneic hematopoietic cell transplant. The CDR3 reads CASSPGLGGGAETLYF. CDR3 DNA, as far as it was read: TGTGCCAGCAGTCCGGGACTGGGGGGTGGTGCAGAAACGCTGTAT.